Sequencing of this T cell receptor beta chain was carried out in a study of blood T cell repertoires in COVID-19. The overall study: Sample material is recorded as cDNA or gDNA derived from T cells, B-cell-depleted T cells, or PBMCs.

All recovered Cohort 3 donors got two negative PCRs, got clearance, or saw symptom resolution. Trimming pared 8 bases from V and 0 bases from J, leaving 16 bases between. This CDR3 spans 15 amino acids. Germline lookup yields CDR1 KGHSH and CDR2 LQKENI. Here immunoSEQ multiplex PCR was the method, and the copy in TCRdb shows in-frame clones only, minus some. Counted here are roughly 290,000 clones, over 75% occurring once; the ten biggest clones make up around 4.5%. The sample comprised PBMCs or T cells enriched from blood (not recorded which). The sequence derives from a woman aged 25 to 39 who had recovered from COVID-19. The genes are TRBV18 and TRBJ1-1; D unclear. The CDR3, as DNA: TGTGCCAGCCGCGACCGGAGGGAGATGAACACTGAAGCTTTCTTT. Amino acid sequence: CASRDRREMNTEAFF. Full variable domain (remainder filled in from reference TRBV18 and TRBJ1-1): NAGVMQNPRHLVRRRGQEARLRCSPMKGHSHVYWYRQLPEEGLKFMVYLQKENIIDESGMPKERFSAEFPKEGPSILRIQQVVRGDSAAYFCASRDRREMNTEAFFGQGTRLTVV.